These 27 T cell receptor beta chains came from one sample sequenced in a study of cytomegalovirus exposure and HLA in healthy donors. The PCR employed 60 Vbeta primers together with 13 Jbeta primers. Profiled with immunoSEQ multiplex PCR; TCRdb holds only in-frame clones, not every one. This table has roughly 120,000 clones, less than 75% appearing once. The sequencing input was PBMCs. The receptor source for this set is a woman aged 40-49 years in good health and CMV-seropositive.

The V call is TRBV7-8, the J call TRBJ2-5; 9 nucleotides match TRBD2. V was clipped by 4 bases and J by 4 bases; unmatched bases: 4. Germline-derived CDR1 and CDR2 are SGHVS and FQNEAQ. CDR3 size: 14 residues. Here the CDR3 DNA reads TGTGCCAGCAGCTCGCGGGGGGGCGGAGAGACCCAGTACTTC. As protein: CASSSRGGGETQYF. The variable domain in full, with the rest retrieved from reference TRBV7-8 and TRBJ2-5, is GAGVSQSPRYKVAKRGQDVALRCDPISGHVSLFWYQQALGQGPEFLTYFQNEAQLDKSGLPSDRFFAERPEGSVSTLKIQRTQQEDSAVYLCASSSRGGGETQYFGPGTRLLVL.

The gene calls are TRBV25-1 and TRBJ2-6; D is undetermined. Trimming cost V 4 bases and J 4 bases, with 11 bases left between them. Germline V gene sequence: CDR1 MGHDK, CDR2 SYGVNS. The CDR3 totals 15 residues. The DNA of the CDR3 is TGTGCCAGCAGTGTGCGAGGTTACGGGGCCAACGTCCTGACTTTC. The encoded protein is CASSVRGYGANVLTF.

This chain connects TRBV15 to TRBJ2-1, with TRBD1 as a possible D gene (5 bases). The germline V and J ends were trimmed by 3 bases and 6 bases, with 18 bases remaining between them. The CDR3 consists of 16 residues. From germline, CDR1 is LNHNV and CDR2 YYDKDF (reference sequence). CDR3 nucleotide sequence: TGTGCCACCAGCAGGAAGTCCCCAGACAGAATCAATGAGCAGTTCTTC. It translates to CATSRKSPDRINEQFF.

This sequence joins TRBV19 and TRBJ1-1, with D unresolved. The V end lost 8 bases, the J end lost 7 bases, and 17 bases lay between the germline ends. Germline CDR1 is LNHDA and CDR2 is SQIVND (reference sequence). CDR3 size: 13 residues. CDR3 sequence (DNA): TGTGCCAGTCGGAGTTATGCTGTTGGTGAAGCTTTCTTT. This sequence encodes CASRSYAVGEAFF.

In DNA form, the CDR3 reads TGTGCCAGCAGTTACTGGCAGGGGAGCGGCTACACCTTC. It is translated as CASSYWQGSGYTF. The V call is TRBV6-6, the J call TRBJ1-2; possible D gene TRBD1, 6 bases. The CDR3 consists of 13 residues. Trimming shortened V by 1 base and J by 8 bases, and 11 bases separated the two germline ends. Germline-derived CDR1 and CDR2 are MNHNY and SVGAGI (reference sequence).

In its sample, this clone was seen a few times. Compared with germline, one end of the junction differs, possibly owing to a read error. V gene TRBV7-7 combines with J gene TRBJ2-1, with D uncertain. CDR3 length: 15 amino acids. The germline CDR1 and CDR2 sequences are SSHAT and FNYEAQ (reference sequence). This CDR3 is CASSLTETTYNEQFF. CDR3 DNA sequence: TGTGCTAGCAGCCTAACAGAGACCACCTACAATGAGCAGTTCTTC.

The chain uses TRBV19 and TRBJ1-1; TRBD1 might be the D (5 bases). Germline V gene sequence: CDR1 LNHDA, CDR2 SQIVND (reference sequence). The V end was cut by 6 bases, the J end by 1 base, with 15 bases between. The CDR3 totals 15 residues. The CDR3 spells CASRRTGLQNTEAFF. DNA for the CDR3: TGTGCCAGTAGAAGGACGGGACTTCAGAACACTGAAGCTTTCTTT.

The CDR3 DNA sequence: TGTGCCAGTAGTATGCCCCGGGACGGGGGGTCCTACGAGCAGTACTTC. Translated: CASSMPRDGGSYEQYF. The chain has TRBV19 and TRBJ2-7; 7 nucleotides agree with TRBD2. Trimming at V came to 3 bases and at J to 1 base, leaving 9 bases not matched to a gene. The CDR3 covers 16 residues. Germline V CDR1 and CDR2: LNHDA, SQIVND (reference sequence). Complete variable domain (other parts from reference TRBV19 and TRBJ2-7): DGGITQSPKYLFRKEGQNVTLSCEQNLNHDAMYWYRQDPGQGLRLIYYSQIVNDFQKGDIAEGYSVSREKKESFPLTVTSAQKNPTAFYLCASSMPRDGGSYEQYFGPGTRLTVT.

The CDR3 DNA is TGTGCCAGCAGCTTAGGACAGGGGGTGGAGTACTTC. It encodes CASSLGQGVEYF. The rearrangement links TRBV7-9 to TRBJ2-7; 9 bases are shared with TRBD1. Per germline, CDR1 SEHNR and CDR2 FQNEAQ (reference sequence). With V trimmed by 1 base and J by 11 bases, 3 bases remained unmatched. The CDR3 totals 12 residues. The entire variable domain, with the rest obtained from reference TRBV7-9 and TRBJ2-7, is as follows: DTGVSQNPRHKITKRGQNVTFRCDPISEHNRLYWYRQTLGQGPEFLTYFQNEAQLEKSRLLSDRFSAERPKGSFSTLEIQRTEQGDSAMYLCASSLGQGVEYFGPGTRLTVT.

The sample holds a few counts of this clone. The chain uses TRBV6-4 and TRBJ2-5; 8 nucleotides match TRBD1. With the DNA end fitting TRBJ2-7 better, the J assignment may be wrong. The germline V gene encodes CDR1 MRHNA and CDR2 SNTAGT. This CDR3 has 18 amino acids. Here the CDR3 reads CASSDPRDDRGRSYEQYF. CDR3 in DNA: TGTGCCAGCAGTGACCCCCGTGACGACAGGGGTCGATCCTACGAGCAGTACTTC.

This chain joins TRBV30 and TRBJ1-1; D remains unclear. The V end was cut by 3 bases, the J end by 7 bases, with 12 bases between. The length of the CDR3 is 12 residues. CDR1 and CDR2 from the germline V gene are GTSNPN and SVGIG (reference sequence). The CDR3 coding sequence is TGTGCCTGGAGCCCCCAAGCCAATGAAGCTTTCTTT. Residues: CAWSPQANEAFF.

The chain carries TRBV5-4 and TRBJ2-1; possibly TRBD1 for D (6 bases). This CDR3 region has 15 residues. Trimming removed 0 bases from V and 2 bases from J, with 9 bases in between. The germline V gene encodes CDR1 SGHNT and CDR2 YYREEE (reference sequence). CDR3 loop: CASSLGQAPYNEQFF. The CDR3, as DNA: TGTGCCAGCAGCTTGGGACAGGCCCCCTACAATGAGCAGTTCTTC.

V is TRBV18 and J is TRBJ1-2; 7 bases are shared with TRBD1. V was pared by 4 bases and J by 4 bases, with 6 bases of the junction left unmatched. CDR1 KGHSH and CDR2 LQKENI come from the germline V gene. There are 14 residues in the CDR3. The CDR3 region has the DNA TGTGCCAGCTCACAAGAACAGGGGCGCTATGGCTACACCTTC. It codes for CASSQEQGRYGYTF.

This chain links TRBV27 with TRBJ2-3; D possibly corresponds to TRBD2 (6 bases). The CDR3 has 15 residues. Trimming removed 5 bases from V and 3 bases from J, with 15 bases in between. Per the germline V gene, CDR1 is MNHEY and CDR2 is SMNVEV (reference sequence). CDR3 sequence (DNA): TGTGCCAGCAGTCGTTGGGGGGAGCCTACAGATACGCAGTATTTT. As protein: CASSRWGEPTDTQYF.

The genes are TRBV6-6 and TRBJ1-5, with 9 bases identical to TRBD1. V lost 6 bases to trimming and J lost 0 bases; unmatched junction nucleotides: 6. From germline, CDR1 is MNHNY and CDR2 SVGAGI (reference sequence). There are 16 residues in the CDR3. The CDR3 loop is CASRRQGGISNQPQHF. The DNA of the CDR3 is TGTGCCAGCAGAAGACAGGGGGGGATTAGCAATCAGCCCCAGCATTTT.

The chain combines TRBV28 with TRBJ1-4; TRBD1 matches at 8 bases. After removal of 6 bases from V and 5 bases from J, the junction contained 5 bases not matched to a gene. Germline CDR1 reads MDHEN; CDR2 reads SYDVKM. CDR3 size: 14 residues. CDR3 region: CASRGTGGNEKLFF. Written as DNA, the CDR3 is TGTGCCAGCAGGGGGACAGGAGGAAATGAAAAACTGTTTTTT.

The gene calls are TRBV7-2 and TRBJ1-3; possibly TRBD1 for D (5 bases). V shed 0 bases and J shed 0 bases, with 6 bases lying between them. CDR3 length equals 15 residues. Germline CDR1 is SGHTA and CDR2 is FQGNSA. The CDR3: CASSLAGDSGNTIYF. The CDR3 DNA reads TGTGCCAGCAGCTTAGCAGGGGACTCTGGAAACACCATATATTTT.

The CDR3 protein is CASSSHRIGSGNTIYF. For the CDR3, the DNA is TGTGCCAGTAGTTCCCACAGGATCGGGTCTGGAAACACCATATATTTT. This chain joins TRBV19 and TRBJ1-3, with a weak D call TRBD1 (5 bases). Trimming shortened V by 5 bases and J by 1 base, and 15 bases separated the two germline ends. Per germline, CDR1 LNHDA and CDR2 SQIVND (reference sequence). The CDR3 covers 16 residues.

In its sample, this clone was seen a few times. This chain links TRBV6-5 with TRBJ2-1, with TRBD2 matching 10 bases. The length of the CDR3 is 14 residues. Trimming took 9 bases from V and 8 from J; bases not matched to a gene: 10. Germline V gene sequence: CDR1 MNHEY, CDR2 SVGAGI. For the CDR3, the DNA is TGTGCCAGTGCCGGGACTAGCGCAATCCATGAGCAGTTCTTC. Protein: CASAGTSAIHEQFF.

The V and J genes are TRBV5-1 and TRBJ2-4, with 14 positions matching TRBD2. The CDR3 covers 16 residues. Germline values: CDR1 SGHRS, CDR2 YFSETQ. V lost 0 bases and J lost 8; bases outside the gene matches: 4. This CDR3 reads CASSLGLAGGRDIQYF. The CDR3, as DNA: TGCGCCAGCAGCTTGGGACTAGCGGGGGGGCGGGACATTCAGTACTTC.

This chain links TRBV19 with TRBJ1-3; D is uncertain. This CDR3 region has 15 residues. V was shortened by 0 bases and J by 0 bases, with 6 bases between the two germline ends. Germline CDR1 and CDR2: LNHDA and SQIVND (reference sequence). The CDR3 nucleotides are TGTGCCAGTAGTATAGATCGCAGCTCTGGAAACACCATATATTTT. Amino acid sequence: CASSIDRSSGNTIYF.

The chain carries TRBV5-1 and TRBJ2-5; D is possibly TRBD1 (5 bases). The better agreement between TRBJ2-7 and the DNA end casts doubt on the J call. The germline CDR1 and CDR2 sequences are SGHRS and YFSETQ. The CDR3 loop spans 12 amino acids. DNA for the CDR3: TGCGCCAGCAGCCAGGACATCTACGAGCAGTACTTC. It specifies CASSQDIYEQYF.

The genes are TRBV5-1 and TRBJ1-3; D possibly corresponds to TRBD1 (6 bases). Trimming pared 6 bases from V and 0 bases from J, leaving 10 bases between. CDR1 SGHRS and CDR2 YFSETQ come from the germline V gene. The CDR3 sequence is 14 residues long. The DNA for the CDR3 is TGCGCCAGCAAGCAGGGGAGCTCTGGAAACACCATATATTTT. Protein product: CASKQGSSGNTIYF.

CDR3 bases: TGCGCCAGCAGCCCCGGGACAGGGCGGGACAAACTGTTTTTT. Its translation: CASSPGTGRDKLFF. The V and J genes are TRBV4-3 and TRBJ1-4, with 9 bases matching TRBD1. Germline V gene sequence: CDR1 LGHNA, CDR2 YSLEER. After removal of 4 bases from V and 11 bases from J, the junction contained 8 bases not matched to a gene. The CDR3 spans 14 residues.

This clone showed up just a few times. This sequence joins TRBV20-1 and TRBJ2-1; D remains ambiguous. Trimming removed 3 bases from V and 8 bases from J, with 5 bases in between. Germline V gene data show CDR1 as DFQATT and CDR2 as SNEGSKA (reference sequence). The CDR3 contains 10 residues. CDR3 in DNA: TGCAGTGCTAGCTCCCATGAGCAGTTCTTC. Protein: CSASSHEQFF.

The V gene is TRBV2, the J gene TRBJ1-6; 9 positions agree with TRBD1. The CDR3 has 15 amino acids. V was pared by 6 bases and J by 7 bases, with 7 bases of the junction left unmatched. Looked up from germline, CDR1 is SNHLY and CDR2 is FYNNEI. CDR3 coding DNA: TGTGCCAGCAGACGACAGGGGGGGTACAATTCACCCCTCCACTTT. It encodes CASRRQGGYNSPLHF. Looking up the rest from reference TRBV2 and TRBJ1-6 gives the full variable domain: EPEVTQTPSHQVTQMGQEVILRCVPISNHLYFYWYRQILGQKVEFLVSFYNNEISEKSEIFDDQFSVERPDGSNFTLKIRSTKLEDSAMYFCASRRQGGYNSPLHFGNGTRLTVT.

The chain employs TRBV6-1 and TRBJ1-1, with TRBD1 matching over 9 bases. This CDR3 has 16 amino acids. In germline, CDR1 is MNHNS, CDR2 SASEGT. J was trimmed by 7 bases and V by 2 bases; bases with no gene match: 11. CDR3 loop: CASSELKGQGRNEAFF. The CDR3 region has the DNA TGTGCCAGCAGTGAACTTAAGGGACAGGGTAGGAATGAAGCTTTCTTT.